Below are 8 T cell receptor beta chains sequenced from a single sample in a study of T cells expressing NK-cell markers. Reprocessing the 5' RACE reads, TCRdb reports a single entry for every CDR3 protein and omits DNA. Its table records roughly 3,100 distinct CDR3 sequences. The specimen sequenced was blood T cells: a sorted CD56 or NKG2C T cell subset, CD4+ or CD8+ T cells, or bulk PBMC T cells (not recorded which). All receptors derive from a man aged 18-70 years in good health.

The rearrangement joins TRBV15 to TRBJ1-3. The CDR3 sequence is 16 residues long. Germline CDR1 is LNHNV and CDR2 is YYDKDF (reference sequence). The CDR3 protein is CATSREGLDSGNTIYF.

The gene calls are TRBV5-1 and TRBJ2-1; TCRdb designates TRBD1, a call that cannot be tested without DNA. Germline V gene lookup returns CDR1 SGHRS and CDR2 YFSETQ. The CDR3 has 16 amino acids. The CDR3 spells CASSRETGMRSNEQFF.

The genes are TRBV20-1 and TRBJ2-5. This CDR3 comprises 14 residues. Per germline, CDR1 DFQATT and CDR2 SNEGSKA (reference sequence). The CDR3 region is CSARELDHPETQYF.

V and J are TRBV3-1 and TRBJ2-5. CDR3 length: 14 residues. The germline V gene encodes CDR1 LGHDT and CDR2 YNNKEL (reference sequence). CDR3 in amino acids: CASSQVVGQETQYF.

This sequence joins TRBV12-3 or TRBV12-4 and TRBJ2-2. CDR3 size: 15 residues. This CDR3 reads CASSLMGMGTGELFF.

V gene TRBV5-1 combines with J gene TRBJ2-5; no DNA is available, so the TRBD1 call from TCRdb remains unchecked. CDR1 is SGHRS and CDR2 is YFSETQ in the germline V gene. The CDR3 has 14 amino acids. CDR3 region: CASRAGTAKETQYF.

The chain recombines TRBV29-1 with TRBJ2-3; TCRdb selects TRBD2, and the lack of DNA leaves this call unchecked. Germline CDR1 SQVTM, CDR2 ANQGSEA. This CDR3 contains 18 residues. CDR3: CSVEFLSATGGSTDTQYF.

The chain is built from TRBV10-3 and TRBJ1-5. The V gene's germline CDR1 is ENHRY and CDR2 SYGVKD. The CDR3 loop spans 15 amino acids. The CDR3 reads CAISGDGLSNQPQHF.